This is a list of T cell receptor beta chains from one sample in a study of cytotoxic CD8 clonotypes in ibrutinib-treated CLL. Generated by immunoSEQ multiplex PCR, the TCRdb table keeps only in-frame clones and is missing some. The profile shows 130,000 or so clones, approximately 75% of them singletons. This specimen consisted of PBMCs, obtained after 12 months of ibrutinib treatment. The source is a human donor with chronic lymphocytic leukemia. CDR3s include the opening cysteine and the closing phenylalanine or tryptophan.

J gene: TRBJ1-1; V gene: TRBV2; CDR3 protein: CASIRHSEAFF
J gene: TRBJ1-3; V gene: TRBV21-1; CDR3 protein: CASSPTGDWGGNTIYF
J gene: TRBJ2-7; V gene: TRBV11-1; CDR3 protein: CASSFSGTDAYEQYF
J gene: TRBJ1-1; V gene: TRBV6-5; CDR3 protein: CASNRRQGSTEAFF
J gene: TRBJ1-5; V gene: TRBV7-2; CDR3 protein: CASSLDRGGGQPQHF
J gene: TRBJ2-5; V gene: TRBV2; CDR3 protein: CASRAGTGVETQYF
J gene: TRBJ2-2; V gene: TRBV10-3; CDR3 protein: CAITSGGAFNTGELFF
J gene: TRBJ1-6; V gene: TRBV28; CDR3 protein: CASTQPAGGGYSPLHF
J gene: TRBJ1-1; V gene: TRBV27; CDR3 protein: CASSWGKNTEAFF
J gene: TRBJ2-3; V gene: TRBV7-3; CDR3 protein: CASSLGGGLTDTQYF
J gene: TRBJ2-1; V gene: TRBV7-9; CDR3 protein: CASSSSGGAGNEQFF
J gene: TRBJ1-6; V gene: TRBV6-6; CDR3 protein: CASSYAGNDSPLHF
J gene: TRBJ2-3; V gene: TRBV4-2; CDR3 protein: CASRGQGDTDTQYF
J gene: TRBJ2-7; V gene: TRBV4-1; CDR3 protein: CASSQEGLRSDYEQYF
J gene: TRBJ2-7; V gene: TRBV25-1; CDR3 protein: CASSETGGTAEQYF
J gene: TRBJ1-3; V gene: TRBV7-6; CDR3 protein: CASSSRLSGNTIYF
J gene: TRBJ2-3; V gene: TRBV11-2; CDR3 protein: CASSRRREGSTDTQYF
J gene: TRBJ2-7; V gene: TRBV28; CDR3 protein: CASTWGSGGAYEQYF
J gene: TRBJ2-3; V gene: TRBV30; CDR3 protein: CARRRESTDTQYF
J gene: TRBJ2-7; V gene: TRBV2; CDR3 protein: CASGGTYEQYF
J gene: TRBJ2-7; V gene: TRBV6-5; CDR3 protein: CASSYSIGPHPHEQYF
J gene: TRBJ2-5; V gene: TRBV6-5; CDR3 protein: CASSIGQQQETQYF